This T cell receptor (beta chain) was identified during a study of beta chain features in type 1 diabetes. Study-wide results and limits: For patients, the naive, central memory and Treg TCRB repertoires appeared more alike than for healthy donors. There was a possibility that cDNA sequencing over-represented cells with high TCR expression. HLA influence on TCRB rearrangement stayed unresolved here.

cDNA synthesis used the whole RNA isolate, giving expressed TCRB sequences. The data were produced by immunoSEQ multiplex PCR, yet TCRdb's version contains in-frame clones alone and is incomplete. The table records about 110,000 clones, less than 40% of them present only once. Details on this clone: Its antigen is still unknown.

The CDR3 spans 17 residues. V lost 7 bases and J lost 2, with 22 bases in between. CDR1 is MNHEY, CDR2 SMNVEV, per germline (reference sequence). The rearrangement joins TRBV27 to TRBJ2-3; D call uncertain. This clonotype was sampled from a young woman in good health. The specimen sequenced was stem cell memory CD4+ T cells from blood. The CDR3 is CASTPDRAPGITDTQYF. CDR3 DNA sequence: TGTGCCAGCACCCCTGATCGCGCTCCTGGTATCACAGATACGCAGTATTTT.